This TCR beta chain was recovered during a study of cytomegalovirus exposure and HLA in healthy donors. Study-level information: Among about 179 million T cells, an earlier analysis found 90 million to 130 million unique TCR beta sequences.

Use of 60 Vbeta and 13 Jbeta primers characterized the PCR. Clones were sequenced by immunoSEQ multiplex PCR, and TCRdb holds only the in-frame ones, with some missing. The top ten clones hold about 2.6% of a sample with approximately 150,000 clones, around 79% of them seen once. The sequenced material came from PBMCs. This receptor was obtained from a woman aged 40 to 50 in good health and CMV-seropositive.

The CDR3 nucleotides read TGTGCCAGCATGGGGCGACACGACACTGAAGCTTTCTTT. It yields the protein CASMGRHDTEAFF. The V and J genes are TRBV27 and TRBJ1-1; maybe TRBD1 (5 bases). CDR3 size: 13 residues. V was trimmed by 7 bases and J by 3 bases, leaving 12 bases between them. The germline V gene has CDR1 MNHEY and CDR2 SMNVEV (reference sequence).